This T cell receptor (beta chain) comes out of a study of blood T cell repertoires in COVID-19 (dated by TCRdb to about 2020). In the study overall: Samples from collaborators originated in the United States, Italy and Spain and spanned both the acute and convalescent phases of COVID-19. The prospective study material was composed of cDNA or gDNA derived from T cells, B-cell-depleted T cells, or PBMCs. Deeply sampled blood TCRbeta repertoires from subjects exposed to, actively infected with, or recovered from COVID-19 were included in the dataset. A freely available public database, intended as a resource for researchers studying the immune response to SARS-CoV-2, is where the repertoires were released. The samples were drawn from the first 160 participants of the ongoing ImmuneRACE study and from 1,254 subjects provided by 6 global collaborators. A de-identified subject ID, COVID-19 status, age in years and sex were almost always included in the sample metadata. Where available, HLA class I and class II types were obtained from metadata supplied by the sample provider rather than from assay-based typing.

V lost 5 bases and J lost 2 bases, and the count of bases not matched to a germline gene is 6. Inclusive of the bounding cysteine and phenylalanine, the CDR3 is 15 residues long. Solely the CDR3 DNA is kept, with 45 bases framed from the first base. CDR1 MNHEY and CDR2 SVGEGT are derived from the germline V gene. Summary of the overall study and its limitations: Clinical and demographic metadata were provided uncurated, with the amount varying by source and participant.

This clone was found once. Its antigen specificity is not known. Base qualities were left out, and no much larger clone turns up one base away. Each collaborating institution followed its own protocols to collect whole blood in K2EDTA tubes. For TCRbeta analysis, collaborators shipped samples in one of three forms: frozen whole blood, isolated PBMCs, or DNA extracted from either of those sample types. The immunoSEQ Assay, a bias-controlled multiplex PCR, was used to amplify TCRbeta CDR3 regions from genomic DNA. Processing in the source paper ran as follows. Nucleated cell counts per sample were estimated from amplification of reference gene primers within the assay. Sequence reads were collapsed and filtered to measure the absolute abundance of every unique TCRbeta CDR3 rearrangement. For each sample, productive Simpson clonality was calculated by taking the square root of Simpson's diversity index across productive rearrangements. Not all clones reach the TCRdb copy of this immuneACCESS table, which keeps in-frame sequences only. Checked studies attribute under half of the gap to unresolved V genes and leave the rest unexplained. That table supplies the V and J calls and clone size; D and trimming were determined from the DNA. The sample table records about 190,000 clones; approximately 88% of these occur just once. The ten biggest clones cover around 6.6% of the sample.

Sequenced sample: peripheral blood. This receptor was taken from a middle-aged man with acute or convalescent COVID-19. This receptor chain uses TRBV6-2 or TRBV6-3 and TRBJ2-1; 7 junctional bases match TRBD1. The CDR3 corresponds to CASSRTGPPYNEQFF. The DNA sequence follows: TGTGCCAGCAGTCGGACAGGACCTCCCTACAATGAGCAGTTCTTC.